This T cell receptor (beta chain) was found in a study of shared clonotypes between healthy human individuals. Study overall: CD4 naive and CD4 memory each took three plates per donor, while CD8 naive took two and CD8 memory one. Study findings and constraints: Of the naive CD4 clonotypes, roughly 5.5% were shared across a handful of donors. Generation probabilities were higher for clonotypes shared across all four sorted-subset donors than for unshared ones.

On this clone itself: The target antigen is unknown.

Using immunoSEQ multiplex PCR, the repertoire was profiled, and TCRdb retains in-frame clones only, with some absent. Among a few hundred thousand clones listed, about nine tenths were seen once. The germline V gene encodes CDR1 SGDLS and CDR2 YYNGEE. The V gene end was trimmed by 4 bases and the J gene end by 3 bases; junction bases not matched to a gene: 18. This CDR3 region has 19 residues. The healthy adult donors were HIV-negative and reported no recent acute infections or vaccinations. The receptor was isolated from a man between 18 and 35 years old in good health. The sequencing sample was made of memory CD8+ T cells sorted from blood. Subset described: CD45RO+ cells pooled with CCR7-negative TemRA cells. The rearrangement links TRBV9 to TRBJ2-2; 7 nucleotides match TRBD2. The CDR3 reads CASSPPEGLAVTDTGELFF. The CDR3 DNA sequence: TGTGCCAGCAGCCCCCCGGAGGGCCTAGCGGTTACTGACACCGGGGAGCTGTTTTTT.